These 18 T cell receptor beta chains were all obtained from the same sample, sequenced in a study of T-cell memory formation after mild COVID-19. TCRdb re-derived calls from the 5' RACE reads in MiXCR, one entry per CDR3 protein. This table has roughly 150,000 distinct CDR3 sequences, 11% to 15% appearing once. Sequencing was done on a sample of PBMCs or a T cell subset sorted from them (not recorded which). The receptors derive from an adult woman who had mild COVID-19 (a few samples of this study predate the infection). Cell type and time point are not known.

The chain recombines TRBV13 with TRBJ2-5; maybe TRBD1 (6 bases). V lost 3 bases, J lost 0 bases, and 11 bases lay in between. CDR1 and CDR2 from the germline V gene are PRHDT and FYEKMQ (reference sequence). This CDR3 has 15 amino acids. For the CDR3, the DNA is TGTGCCAGCAGCTTCTCCCGGACAGACCAAGAGACCCAGTACTTC. Its translation: CASSFSRTDQETQYF.

This clonotype has a count of ten or more. The genes are TRBV6-2 or TRBV6-3 and TRBJ2-1; TRBD2 matches at 12 bases. The CDR3 totals 18 residues. Germline trimming cut 2 bases from V and 6 bases from J; bases unmatched to any gene: 11. CDR1 and CDR2 (germline): MNHEY, SVGEGT. The CDR3 bases are TGTGCCAGCAGTTACGCTTGGGTGACTAGCGGGAGACCCAATGAGCAGTTCTTC. Translation: CASSYAWVTSGRPNEQFF.

Many counts were recorded for this clonotype. The chain combines TRBV14 with TRBJ2-7; 12 nucleotides align to TRBD1. This CDR3 spans 14 amino acids. J lost 6 bases, V lost 4 bases, and 4 bases had no gene match. The germline CDR1 and CDR2 sequences are SGHDN and FVKESK. The CDR3 DNA reads TGTGCCAGCAGCCTAGGGACAGGGGGCTCCGAGCAGTACTTC. Translated, it gives CASSLGTGGSEQYF.

This clonotype was seen more than once but under ten times. The chain couples TRBV7-2 to TRBJ2-2, with TRBD2 matching 9 bases. After removal of 5 bases from V and 0 bases from J, the junction contained 4 bases not matched to a gene. There are 16 residues in the CDR3. In germline, CDR1 is SGHTA, CDR2 FQGNSA. The CDR3 region has the DNA TGTGCCAGCAGCCAACAGCGGGGGGCGAACACCGGGGAGCTGTTTTTT. Protein product: CASSQQRGANTGELFF.

The CDR3 region has the DNA TGTGCCAGCAACTCGGGACTAGCGGGAGTCGGGTCCTACGAGCAGTACTTC. Translated: CASNSGLAGVGSYEQYF. The chain uses TRBV9 and TRBJ2-7, with 14 bases matching TRBD2. V was pared by 6 bases and J by 1 base, with 9 bases of the junction left unmatched. CDR3 length: 17 amino acids. Germline CDR1 SGDLS, CDR2 YYNGEE.

Concerning this clonotype: Compared with germline, one end of the junction differs, possibly owing to a read error. This chain links TRBV24-1 with TRBJ2-2, with a possible D match to TRBD2 (6 bases). Germline-derived CDR1 and CDR2 are KGHDR and SFDVKD. CDR3 length: 17 residues. In nucleotides, the CDR3 is TGTGCCACCAGTGATTTGCATCCAGGGAGGAACCCCGGGGAGCTGTTTTTT. Its translation is CATSDLHPGRNPGELFF.

This clonotype was counted only a few times. V is TRBV19 and J is TRBJ2-1; TRBD2 aligns across 8 bases. Germline trimming cut 6 bases from V and 3 bases from J; bases unmatched to any gene: 7. Germline V lookup: CDR1 LNHDA, CDR2 SQIVND (reference sequence). CDR3 length equals 15 residues. CDR3: CASRTLAGFYNEQFF. CDR3 coding DNA: TGTGCCAGTAGAACGTTAGCGGGGTTCTACAATGAGCAGTTCTTC.

The rearrangement uses TRBV29-1 and TRBJ2-1, with D tentatively TRBD1 (5 bases). V was trimmed by 2 bases and J by 0 bases, leaving 17 bases between them. The germline gives CDR1 SQVTM, CDR2 ANQGSEA. The CDR3 spans 17 residues. For the CDR3, the DNA is TGCAGCGTTGAAAAGGTCGGACAAACTCCCTCCTACAATGAGCAGTTCTTC. Translated: CSVEKVGQTPSYNEQFF.

Only a few counts were recorded for this clonotype. The chain combines TRBV21-1 with TRBJ2-7; whether TRBD1, the table's D call, matches the DNA was not checked. TRBV21-1 is assigned pseudogene status. This CDR3 spans 15 amino acids. The CDR3 coding sequence is TGTGCCAGCAGCAGGCGCAGGGTGGGGCCCTACGAGCAGTACTTC. Translating gives CASSRRRVGPYEQYF.

V usage is TRBV20-1 and J usage is TRBJ1-3; D ambiguous. Trimming removed 7 bases from V and 0 bases from J, with 10 bases in between. Germline V gives CDR1 DFQATT, CDR2 SNEGSKA (reference sequence). CDR3 size: 13 residues. CDR3 residues: CSVTNLSGNTIYF. In DNA form, the CDR3 reads TGCAGTGTAACGAACCTCTCTGGAAACACCATATATTTT.

The genes are TRBV6-5 and TRBJ2-7; 8 bases map to TRBD1. V lost 0 bases, J lost 2 bases, and 3 bases stayed unmatched. Germline CDR1 is MNHEY and CDR2 is SVGAGI. This CDR3 is 15 amino acids long. The CDR3 sequence: CASSYSETGAYEQYF. The CDR3 DNA sequence: TGTGCCAGCAGTTACTCGGAGACAGGGGCCTACGAGCAGTACTTC.

The J gene is TRBJ2-1, the V gene TRBV12-3 or TRBV12-4; 11 bases are a match to TRBD1. The CDR3 spans 15 residues. Germline trimming cut 5 bases from V and 8 bases from J; bases unmatched to any gene: 8. DNA for the CDR3: TGTGCCAGCAGTCCCGGACAGGGGGCTTTTTATGAGCAGTTCTTC. The encoded protein is CASSPGQGAFYEQFF.

The chain recombines TRBV20-1 with TRBJ2-3; 7 nucleotides agree with TRBD2. Germline CDR1 reads DFQATT; CDR2 reads SNEGSKA (reference sequence). Trimming cost V 6 bases and J 7 bases; bases outside gene matches: 13. CDR3 length equals 14 residues. The CDR3 DNA reads as TGCAGTGCGGATTCGGGAGGATCAAGTTATACGCAGTATTTT. This codes for CSADSGGSSYTQYF.

The gene calls are TRBV5-1 and TRBJ2-7; 10 nucleotides match TRBD2. Germline V lookup: CDR1 SGHRS, CDR2 YFSETQ. V lost 0 bases, J lost 0 bases, and 0 bases stayed unmatched. CDR3 length equals 15 residues. The CDR3 DNA reads as TGCGCCAGCAGCTTGGTAGCGGGGGGCTCCTACGAGCAGTACTTC. It codes for CASSLVAGGSYEQYF.

The gene calls are TRBV7-6 and TRBJ2-4; TRBD1 matches 8 bases. Germline V gene lookup returns CDR1 SGHVS and CDR2 FNYEAQ. The CDR3 spans 16 residues. Germline trimming cut 5 bases from V and 1 base from J; bases unmatched to any gene: 7. The CDR3, as DNA: TGTGCCAGCAGCCGAAGACAGGGGCCCGCCAAAAACATTCAGTACTTC. Amino acids: CASSRRQGPAKNIQYF.

This clonotype was seen more than once but under ten times. The genes are TRBV6-6 and TRBJ2-5; the match to TRBD2 covers 7 bases. The CDR3 runs to 14 residues. Trimming took 7 bases from V and 5 from J; bases not matched to a gene: 10. Germline CDR1 and CDR2: MNHNY and SVGAGI (reference sequence). The CDR3 DNA follows: TGTGCCAGCAACATGGGGGGGGGGTTTGAGACCCAGTACTTC. Its protein is CASNMGGGFETQYF.

The rearrangement uses TRBV30 and TRBJ1-1; TRBD1 is a possible D gene (5 bases). The germline CDR1 and CDR2 sequences are GTSNPN and SVGIG (reference sequence). V lost 4 bases and J 4 bases, leaving 16 bases between the germline ends. There are 14 residues in the CDR3. In nucleotides, the CDR3 is TGTGCCTGGACCACTCAGGGTGCGACCACTGAAGCTTTCTTT. It encodes CAWTTQGATTEAFF.

This sequence joins TRBV20-1 and TRBJ2-3; D unresolved. The CDR3 totals 14 residues. Germline V lookup: CDR1 DFQATT, CDR2 SNEGSKA (reference sequence). V gave up 0 bases and J gave up 2 bases, with 9 bases separating them. CDR3 DNA: TGCAGTGCTAGAGACTCATGGAACACAGATACGCAGTATTTT. Translation gives CSARDSWNTDTQYF.